This T cell receptor beta chain is drawn from a study of response to subunit inactivated influenza vaccine. General study results and limits: Authors suggested each seasonal flu vaccination may recruit only limited numbers of new T cells.

The CDR3 totals 16 residues. The germline gives CDR1 SGHDN, CDR2 FVKESK. Germline trimming cut 5 bases from V and 8 bases from J; bases unmatched to any gene: 12. This clonotype was recorded a few times. As yet, its antigen is unknown. From the RT-PCR reads, TCRdb called clonotypes with MiXCR, one entry per CDR3 protein. The data contain more than 450,000 distinct CDR3 sequences, less than 8% of them singletons. The sequence was obtained from a man aged 45-69 years who received an inactivated influenza vaccine. The rearrangement joins TRBV14 to TRBJ2-1; 10 nucleotides agree with TRBD2. The source was PBMCs from blood, collected about 24 months after vaccination. The CDR3 loop reads CASSAISGRALDEQFF. CDR3 DNA sequence: TGTGCCAGCAGCGCAATAAGCGGGAGGGCCCTCGATGAGCAGTTCTTC.